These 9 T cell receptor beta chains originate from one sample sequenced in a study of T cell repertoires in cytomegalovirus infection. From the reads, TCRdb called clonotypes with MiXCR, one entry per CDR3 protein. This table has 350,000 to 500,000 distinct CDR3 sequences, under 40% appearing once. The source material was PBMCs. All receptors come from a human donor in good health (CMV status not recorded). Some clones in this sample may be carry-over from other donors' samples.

The CDR3 loop is CASSFASHTDTQYF. The CDR3, as DNA: TGCGCCAGCAGCTTTGCCAGCCACACAGATACGCAGTATTTT. V usage is TRBV5-1 and J usage is TRBJ2-3; D not certain. Per germline, CDR1 SGHRS and CDR2 YFSETQ. With 2 bases removed from V and 2 bases from J, the gap between germline ends came to 9 bases. The CDR3 consists of 14 residues.

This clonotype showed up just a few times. CDR3 sequence reads: CASSPPGWSGAPGEETQYF. CDR3 DNA: TGTGCCAGCTCACCACCGGGTTGGTCTGGGGCTCCGGGGGAAGAGACCCAGTACTTC. V gene TRBV18 combines with J gene TRBJ2-5, with D maybe TRBD2 (6 bases). Germline V gene data show CDR1 as KGHSH and CDR2 as LQKENI. The CDR3 covers 19 residues. V was shortened by 0 bases and J by 3 bases, with 23 bases between the two germline ends.

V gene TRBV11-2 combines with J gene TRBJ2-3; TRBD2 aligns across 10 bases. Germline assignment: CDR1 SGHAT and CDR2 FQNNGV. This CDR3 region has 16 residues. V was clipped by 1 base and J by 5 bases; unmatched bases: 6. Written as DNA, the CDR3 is TGTGCCAGCAGCTTAGTAAGCGGGGGGGCCCAAGATACGCAGTATTTT. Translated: CASSLVSGGAQDTQYF.

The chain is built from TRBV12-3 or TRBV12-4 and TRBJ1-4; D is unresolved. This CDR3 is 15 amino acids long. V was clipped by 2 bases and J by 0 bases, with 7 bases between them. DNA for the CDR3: TGTGCCAGCAGTTTAAGAGGGTCAACTAATGAAAAACTGTTTTTT. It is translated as CASSLRGSTNEKLFF.

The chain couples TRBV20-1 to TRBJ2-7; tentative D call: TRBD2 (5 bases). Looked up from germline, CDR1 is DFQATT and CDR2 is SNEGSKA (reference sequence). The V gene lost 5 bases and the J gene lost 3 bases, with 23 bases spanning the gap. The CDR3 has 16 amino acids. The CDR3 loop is CSALYFEPGSRYEQYF. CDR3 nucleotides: TGCAGTGCTCTCTATTTTGAGCCGGGGAGCCGCTACGAGCAGTACTTC.

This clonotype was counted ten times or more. CDR3 sequence (DNA): TGTGCCAGCAGCAAAGACAGGTCTAGCAATCAGCCCCAGCATTTT. Translation: CASSKDRSSNQPQHF. The chain links TRBV7-2 to TRBJ1-5; tentatively, D is TRBD1 (6 bases). The CDR3 is made up of 15 amino acids. CDR1 SGHTA and CDR2 FQGNSA come from the germline V gene. The ends were cut back, 5 bases at V and 0 bases at J, with 11 bases in the middle.

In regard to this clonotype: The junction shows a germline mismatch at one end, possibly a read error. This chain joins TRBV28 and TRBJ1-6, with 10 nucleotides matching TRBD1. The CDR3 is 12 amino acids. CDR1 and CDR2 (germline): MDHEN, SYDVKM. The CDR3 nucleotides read TGTGCCAGCAGTGGGACAGGGGCAGCCTTTTACTTT. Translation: CASSGTGAAFYF.

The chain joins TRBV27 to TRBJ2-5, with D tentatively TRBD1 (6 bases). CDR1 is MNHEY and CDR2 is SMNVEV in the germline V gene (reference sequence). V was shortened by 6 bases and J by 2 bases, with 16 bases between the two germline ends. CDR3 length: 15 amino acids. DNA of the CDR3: TGTGCCAGCAGAGACAGGAAAGGGGCACAAGAGACCCAGTACTTC. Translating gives CASRDRKGAQETQYF.

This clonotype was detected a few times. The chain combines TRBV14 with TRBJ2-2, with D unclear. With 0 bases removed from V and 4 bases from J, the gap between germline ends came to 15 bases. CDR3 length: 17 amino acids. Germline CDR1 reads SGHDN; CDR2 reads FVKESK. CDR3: CASSQDDLLYGTGELFF. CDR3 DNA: TGTGCCAGCAGCCAAGATGACCTACTTTATGGCACCGGGGAGCTGTTTTTT.